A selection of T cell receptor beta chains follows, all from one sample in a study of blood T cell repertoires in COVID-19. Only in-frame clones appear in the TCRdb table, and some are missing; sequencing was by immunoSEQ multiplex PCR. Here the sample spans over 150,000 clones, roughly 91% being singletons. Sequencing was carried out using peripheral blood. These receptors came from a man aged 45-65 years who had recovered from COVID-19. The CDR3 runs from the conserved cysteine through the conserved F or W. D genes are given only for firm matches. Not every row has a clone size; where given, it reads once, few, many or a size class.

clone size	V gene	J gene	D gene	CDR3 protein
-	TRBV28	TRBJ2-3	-	CASSWRTGDTQYF
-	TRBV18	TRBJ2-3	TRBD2	CASSSLGLDTTDTQYF
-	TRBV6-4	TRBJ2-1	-	CASSVGGGGSEQFF
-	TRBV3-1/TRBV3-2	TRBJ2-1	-	CASSADTGPNNEQFF
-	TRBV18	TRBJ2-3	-	CASSPGASDTQYF
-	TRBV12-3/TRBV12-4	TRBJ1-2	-	CASSLEGTGYTF
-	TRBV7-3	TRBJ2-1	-	CASSLMPGVGGEQFF
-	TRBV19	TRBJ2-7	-	CASSLPGPTYEQYF
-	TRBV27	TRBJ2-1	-	CASSLRPGASNEQFF
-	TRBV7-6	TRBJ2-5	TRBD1	CASSQDRVGGGQYF
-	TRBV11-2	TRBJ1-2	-	CASSSDSYGYTF
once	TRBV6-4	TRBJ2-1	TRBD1	CASSSTGGSEQFF
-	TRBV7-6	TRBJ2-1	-	CASSLVLSSTYNEQFF
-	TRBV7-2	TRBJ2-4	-	CASSWGPSENIQYF
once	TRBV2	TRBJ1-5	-	CASSEVQHQPQHF
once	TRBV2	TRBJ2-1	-	CASSEALLVRNEQFF
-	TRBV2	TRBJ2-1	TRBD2	CASSVLWRGDNEQFF
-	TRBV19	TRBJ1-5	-	CASSIREGHQPQHF
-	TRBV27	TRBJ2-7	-	CASSGSGSYEQYF
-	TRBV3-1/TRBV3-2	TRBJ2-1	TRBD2	CASSQDSGTSGYNEQFF
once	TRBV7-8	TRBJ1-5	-	CASSLGQDNQPQHF
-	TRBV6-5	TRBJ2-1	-	CASRGGRGYNEQFF
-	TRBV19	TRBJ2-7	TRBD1	CASSMAGGSYEQYF
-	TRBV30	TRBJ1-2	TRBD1	CAWSTRTGGGYTF
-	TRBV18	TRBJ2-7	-	CASSYRGSHEQYF
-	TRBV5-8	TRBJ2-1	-	CASSLWGVDSSYNEQFF
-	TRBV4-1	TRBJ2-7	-	CASSQVPDFVDEQYF
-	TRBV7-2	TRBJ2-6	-	CASSLAGASVSGANVLTF
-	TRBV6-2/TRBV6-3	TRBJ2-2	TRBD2	CASSRPTSSGELFF
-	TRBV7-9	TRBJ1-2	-	CASSPSGTPIGYTF
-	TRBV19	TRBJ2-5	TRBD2	CASSIFSGGQETQYF
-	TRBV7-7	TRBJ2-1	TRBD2	CASSPSGRGAYNEQFF